Shown below are 9 T cell receptor beta chains from a single sample sequenced in a study of T cells in Graves' hyperthyroidism and ophthalmopathy. The CDR3 regions of TCR beta were amplified from RNA transcripts. When the TCR CDR3 underwent first-round RT-PCR, the HTBI primer set was used. TCRdb re-called the multiplex PCR reads through MiXCR, storing one row per CDR3 protein. This sample has just over 550,000 distinct CDR3 sequences, with more than 45% found just once. Sequenced input: peripheral blood or thyroid tissue (not recorded which). The source of these receptors is a young woman with Graves' hyperthyroidism.

This clonotype was counted between two and nine times. The rearrangement joins TRBV5-1 to TRBJ2-2; a possible D gene is TRBD2 (5 bases). The CDR3 totals 15 residues. Trimming pared 3 bases from V and 4 bases from J, leaving 13 bases between. Germline CDR1 and CDR2: SGHRS and YFSETQ. Here the CDR3 reads CASSSRTAGTGELFF. The CDR3 DNA sequence: TGCGCCAGCAGCTCTCGGACCGCGGGCACCGGGGAGCTGTTTTTT.

V usage is TRBV7-2 and J usage is TRBJ1-5; TRBD1 matches at 7 bases. The J segment lost 4 bases and the V segment lost 0 bases, leaving 3 bases of the junction unmatched. This CDR3 comprises 15 residues. The germline V gene encodes CDR1 SGHTA and CDR2 FQGNSA. The CDR3 nucleotides are TGTGCCAGCAGCTTAGCGGGACAGCGAAATCAGCCCCAGCATTTT. This encodes CASSLAGQRNQPQHF.

The CDR3 is CAGNREGDTEAFF. The CDR3 nucleotides read TGTGCCGGCAACAGGGAGGGGGACACTGAAGCTTTCTTT. This chain uses TRBV5-6 with TRBJ1-1; maybe TRBD1 (6 bases). The CDR3 spans 13 residues. CDR1 is SGHDT and CDR2 is YYEEEE in the germline V gene. Trimming left V 10 bases short and J 3 bases short, with 16 bases between.

The genes are TRBV19 and TRBJ2-5; D gene ambiguous. The germline gives CDR1 LNHDA, CDR2 SQIVND (reference sequence). Trimming left V 6 bases short and J 0 bases short, with 8 bases between. The CDR3 sequence is 13 residues long. The CDR3 bases are TGTGCCAGTAGCAACGAGTACCAAGAGACCCAGTACTTC. Amino acids: CASSNEYQETQYF.

This clonotype was seen a few times. The gene calls are TRBV24-1 and TRBJ1-2; a possible D gene is TRBD1 (5 bases). The CDR3 totals 16 residues. CDR1 KGHDR and CDR2 SFDVKD come from the germline V gene. The ends were cut back, 3 bases at V and 4 bases at J, with 17 bases in the middle. The CDR3 DNA sequence: TGTGCCACCAGTGATCCGGGACGCGGAAATGGCTATGGCTACACCTTC. This sequence encodes CATSDPGRGNGYGYTF.

The chain recombines TRBV4-2 with TRBJ2-5, with D perhaps TRBD2 (5 bases). CDR1 and CDR2 from the germline V gene are LGHNA and YNFKEQ. V dropped 3 bases and J dropped 2 bases, with 13 bases sitting between them. The length of the CDR3 is 15 residues. The CDR3 loop is CASSHVGLIQETQYF. As DNA, the CDR3 is TGTGCCAGCAGCCACGTCGGACTGATTCAAGAGACCCAGTACTTC.

The chain joins TRBV7-9 to TRBJ2-7; D tentatively fits TRBD1 or TRBD2 (7 bases each). This CDR3 is built from 15 residues. Germline V gene sequence: CDR1 SEHNR, CDR2 FQNEAQ (reference sequence). The V end was cut by 8 bases, the J end by 0 bases, with 17 bases between. Here the CDR3 DNA reads TGTGCCAGCGTTCGACAGGGAGGGAGCTCCTACGAGCAGTACTTC. Protein product: CASVRQGGSSYEQYF.

This clonotype has ten or more counts. V usage is TRBV10-3 and J usage is TRBJ2-7; TRBD2 matches at 11 bases. After removal of 5 bases from V and 3 bases from J, the junction contained 0 bases not matched to a gene. CDR1 is ENHRY and CDR2 is SYGVKD in the germline V gene. The CDR3 has 13 amino acids. The CDR3 DNA reads TGTGCCATCAGTACTAGCGGGAGCTACGAGCAGTACTTC. Translation: CAISTSGSYEQYF.

This chain uses TRBV7-2 with TRBJ1-6; D is ambiguous. Germline V gives CDR1 SGHTA, CDR2 FQGNSA. With 1 base removed from V and 5 bases from J, the gap between germline ends came to 6 bases. This CDR3 is 14 amino acids long. The chain's CDR3 is CASSLGDDNSPLHF. The CDR3 DNA follows: TGTGCCAGCAGCTTAGGGGATGATAATTCACCCCTCCACTTT. The whole variable domain, filled in from reference TRBV7-2 and TRBJ1-6, reads GAGVSQSPSNKVTEKGKDVELRCDPISGHTALYWYRQSLGQGLEFLIYFQGNSAPDKSGLPSDRFSAERTGGSVSTLTIQRTQQEDSAVYLCASSLGDDNSPLHFGNGTRLTVT.